This is a list of T cell receptor beta chains from one sample in a study of blood T cell repertoires in COVID-19. Clones were sequenced by immunoSEQ multiplex PCR, and TCRdb holds only the in-frame ones, with some missing. The repertoire includes about 200,000 clones, 65% to 85% of them detected once, and 6.5% to 9% sits in the top ten. Sequencing used PBMCs or T cells enriched from blood (not recorded which). The receptors here all came from a middle-aged woman with acute COVID-19. The CDR3 runs from the conserved cysteine through the conserved F or W. A D gene is named only where the DNA matches it firmly. Clone size, where shown, is once, few, many, or a class for clones that have expanded.

j_call,v_call,d_call,clone_size,cdr3_aa,cdr3_nt
TRBJ2-1,TRBV10-1,TRBD2,-,CASSSSGGLNEQFF,TGCGCCAGCAGCTCTAGCGGGGGGTTAAATGAGCAGTTCTTC
TRBJ1-6,TRBV7-8,-,-,CASSPGRNSPLHF,TGTGCCAGCAGCCCAGGCAGGAATTCACCCCTCCACTTT
TRBJ2-5,TRBV7-9,TRBD2,-,CASRGTSGSSETQYF,TGTGCCAGCAGGGGGACTAGCGGGTCTAGTGAGACCCAGTACTTC
TRBJ1-6,TRBV30,-,-,CAWTGYNSPLHF,TGTGCGTGGACCGGCTATAATTCACCCCTCCACTTT
TRBJ1-5,TRBV28,TRBD1,-,CASSSGQGAFLAQHF,TGTGCCAGCAGTTCAGGACAGGGGGCCTTTTTGGCCCAGCATTTT
TRBJ2-5,TRBV7-2,-,-,CASSPTGYETQYF,TGTGCCAGCAGCCCAACAGGGTACGAGACCCAGTACTTC
TRBJ1-3,TRBV7-3,-,-,CASSLGGGNTIYF,TGTGCCAGCAGCTTGGGGGGTGGAAACACCATATATTTT
TRBJ2-7,TRBV3-1/TRBV3-2,TRBD1,-,CASSDRQGAREQYF,TGTGCCAGCAGCGATCGACAGGGGGCCCGGGAGCAGTACTTC
TRBJ1-1,TRBV28,-,-,CASSLLGSAEAFF,TGTGCCAGCAGTCTCCTGGGGAGCGCTGAAGCTTTCTTT
TRBJ2-1,TRBV19,TRBD2,-,CASSSSGRTLSYNEQFF,TGTGCCAGTAGTTCTAGCGGGCGGACCCTCTCCTACAATGAGCAGTTCTTC
TRBJ2-5,TRBV7-3,TRBD2,-,CASSPGLGETQYF,TGTGCCAGCAGCCCCGGACTAGGGGAGACCCAGTACTTC
TRBJ2-3,TRBV5-1,-,-,CASSLDRTATDTQYF,TGCGCCAGCAGCTTGGATCGTACCGCGACAGATACGCAGTATTTT
TRBJ2-7,TRBV7-2,-,-,CASSPGYEQYF,TGTGCCAGCAGCCCCGGGTACGAGCAGTACTTC
TRBJ1-1,TRBV10-3,-,-,CAISLEGDTEAFF,TGTGCCATCAGTCTCGAGGGGGACACTGAAGCTTTCTTT
TRBJ2-7,TRBV11-2,TRBD2,-,CASSPGTSGSYEQYF,TGTGCCAGCAGCCCCGGGACTAGCGGCTCCTACGAGCAGTACTTC
TRBJ2-2,TRBV2,-,few,CASDRGNTGELFF,TGTGCCAGCGACCGGGGGAACACCGGGGAGCTGTTTTTT
TRBJ1-5,TRBV6-5,TRBD1,-,CASSRDRGPNQPQHF,TGTGCCAGCAGTAGGGACAGGGGGCCCAATCAGCCCCAGCATTTT
TRBJ1-2,TRBV29-1,TRBD1,-,CSVGTGARYYGYTF,TGCAGCGTGGGGACAGGGGCCCGCTACTATGGCTACACCTTC
TRBJ1-1,TRBV12-3/TRBV12-4,-,once,CASSFPEGPEAFF,TGTGCCAGCAGTTTTCCGGAGGGGCCCGAAGCTTTCTTT
TRBJ2-1,TRBV7-8,-,-,CASSSPGAGVNEQFF,TGTGCCAGCAGCTCCCCAGGGGCGGGAGTGAATGAGCAGTTCTTC
TRBJ1-2,TRBV7-9,TRBD1,-,CASSPGQGAVGYGYTF,TGTGCCAGCAGCCCGGGACAGGGGGCTGTGGGCTATGGCTACACCTTC
TRBJ2-7,TRBV7-2,-,-,CASSLYPGAYEQYF,TGTGCCAGCAGCTTATACCCGGGAGCATACGAGCAGTACTTC
TRBJ1-2,TRBV28,TRBD1,-,CASSLWGQGNGYGYTF,TGTGCCAGCAGTTTATGGGGACAGGGTAACGGCTATGGCTACACCTTC
TRBJ1-1,TRBV6-1,-,-,CASSETGSTEAFF,TGTGCCAGCAGTGAAACCGGGAGTACTGAAGCTTTCTTT
TRBJ2-5,TRBV7-3,-,-,CASSPKGGDRETQYF,TGTGCCAGCAGCCCAAAGGGCGGGGATCGAGAGACCCAGTACTTC